A single sample is the source of the 5 T cell receptor beta chains below, sequenced in a study of regulatory T cells in long-lasting Graves disease. Sequencing libraries for TCR beta were prepared with iRepertoire HTBI primers and Arm-PCR of CDR3 regions. TCRdb fed the multiplex PCR reads into MiXCR, producing one record per CDR3 protein. The table shows approximately 360,000 distinct CDR3 sequences, with approximately 12% occurring only once. As to time point: newly diagnosed GD, antithyroid drugs for less than 3 months. The TCR library used RNA extracted from PBMCs. These same data were also listed under a study on T cells in Graves' hyperthyroidism and ophthalmopathy.

Material: peripheral blood mononuclear cells (PBMCs), obtained at new diagnosis, from a patient treated with antithyroid drugs. The origin of the receptors is a woman younger than 35 with Graves disease.

This clonotype was seen only a few times. The junction shows a germline mismatch at one end, possibly a read error. V usage is TRBV19 and J usage is TRBJ2-1; 11 positions agree with TRBD2. CDR3 size: 15 residues. Germline CDR1 and CDR2: LNHDA and SQIVND (reference sequence). CDR3 loop: CASSIRSGGAVELFF. The DNA for the CDR3 is TGTGCCAGTAGTATTCGTAGCGGGGGGGCAGTTGAGCTGTTCTTC.

This clonotype was counted at least ten times. This chain links TRBV27 with TRBJ2-2; tentatively, D is TRBD2 (5 bases). Trimming left V 2 bases short and J 4 bases short, with 14 bases between. Germline assignment: CDR1 MNHEY and CDR2 SMNVEV (reference sequence). The CDR3 sequence is 16 residues long. The CDR3: CASSLLVGVGTGELFF. In DNA, the CDR3 is TGTGCCAGCAGTTTACTGGTGGGAGTTGGCACCGGGGAGCTGTTTTTT.

The chain joins TRBV7-6 to TRBJ2-7, with a tentative D call TRBD2 (7 bases). The V gene's germline CDR1 is SGHVS and CDR2 FNYEAQ. V lost 4 bases and J 3 bases, leaving 19 bases between the germline ends. CDR3 length: 16 amino acids. CDR3 nucleotide sequence: TGTGCCAGCAGCTCAGGGGACTATCAGGGAAGCTACGAGCAGTACTTC. This sequence encodes CASSSGDYQGSYEQYF.

This chain connects TRBV30 to TRBJ1-3; D not resolved. This CDR3 contains 12 residues. Between the trimmed V and J ends, which lost 2 bases and 0 bases, there was a span of 2 bases. Germline CDR1 is GTSNPN and CDR2 is SVGIG (reference sequence). CDR3: CAWSFSGNTIYF. The CDR3 nucleotides read TGTGCCTGGAGTTTCTCTGGAAACACCATATATTTT.

This clonotype has more than one count but fewer than ten. The chain recombines TRBV30 with TRBJ2-7; either TRBD1 or TRBD2 may supply D (5 bases each). The CDR3 contains 14 residues. V was trimmed by 3 bases and J by 6 bases, leaving 18 bases between them. Per the germline V gene, CDR1 is GTSNPN and CDR2 is SVGIG (reference sequence). The CDR3 DNA is TGTGCCTGGAGGCCCCCCGGGGCAGGTGGCGAGCAGTACGTC. Encoded protein: CAWRPPGAGGEQYV.